The source of this T cell receptor (beta chain) is a study of lymphopenia after photon versus proton radiotherapy (dated by TCRdb to the late 2010s). Some background on the complete study: Photon and proton radiation therapy were compared by the study for their immunological effects in patients with gastrointestinal tumors who developed high-grade lymphopenia. The 15 to 25 patients in the cohort had gastrointestinal tumors, were treated with either photon or proton therapy, and subsequently developed lymphopenia. The goal of the study was to describe how the two radiation modalities differ in their effects on the immune system.

Libraries were constructed by the immunoSEQ multiplex PCR assay. Deep sequencing of rearranged TCR beta loci, alongside multiparametric flow cytometry, was used to profile T cell repertoires. In TCRdb, the immuneACCESS table is reduced to in-frame sequences with V and J assigned. These tables do not hold every clone; where another copy was compared, an unresolved V gene accounts for under half, and the others remain unexplained. For this sample the table gives roughly 8,300 clones, of which about 91% were detected only once. The top ten clonotypes cover under 25% of the sample. What the work shows at the level of the full study, not this receptor alone: Proton-treated patients stayed relatively stable during treatment, while photon-treated patients lost naive T cells and TCR diversity and gained effector/memory populations. After the lymphocyte count nadir, repertoires from photon-treated patients showed oligoclonal expansion, particularly of CD8+ Temra cells, and this expansion drove the decline in diversity. The authors looked at the survival association only in patients who died, and they framed better survival with proton therapy as a possibility rather than a demonstrated result. Across the cohort, an inverse correlation was found between a larger post-nadir drop in TCR diversity and overall survival time among patients who died.

With regard to this clone: Its cognate antigen has yet to be identified. Per-base quality was not reported, and no clone a single base away is much larger than it.

Including cysteine and phenylalanine, the CDR3 has 15 amino acids. Only the CDR3 region is kept as DNA, spanning 45 bases read in frame from base 1. Between the V and J ends, shortened by 2 bases and 2 bases respectively, the junction contains 7 bases. CDR1 is given as SGHVS and CDR2 as FQNEAQ, both from the germline V gene. Recombination connected TRBV7-8 to TRBJ1-6, with the identity of the D gene unclear. The sample was peripheral blood, taken from a patient treated with photon-based radiotherapy. The receptor was isolated from a man of 80 years or more with cholangiocarcinoma. The bases read TGTGCCAGCAGCTTAACTCGAGCCTATAATTCACCCCTCCACTTT. Translated, it reads CASSLTRAYNSPLHF.